The sequence of this TCR beta chain was determined in a study of T cells in tuberculosis. Time point reported: new active TB diagnosis, blood taken before or within 7 days of starting treatment. Only in-frame clones appear in the TCRdb table, and some are missing; sequencing was by immunoSEQ multiplex PCR. This sample has fewer than 35,000 clones, with 86% found just once. This TCR came from an adult with tuberculosis. The specimen was PBMCs, collected at tuberculosis diagnosis.

The CDR3 reads CAWSVQVTGEQYF. CDR3 sequence (DNA): TGTGCCTGGAGTGTTCAGGTCACTGGCGAGCAGTACTTC. The chain employs TRBV30 and TRBJ2-7; no firm D call. CDR1 and CDR2 from the germline V gene are GTSNPN and SVGIG (reference sequence). CDR3 size: 13 residues. V lost 0 bases and J 6 bases, leaving 12 bases between the germline ends. Based on the CDR3 plus reference TRBV30 and TRBJ2-7, the full variable domain is SQTIHQWPATLVQPVGSPLSLECTVEGTSNPNLYWYRQAAGRGLQLLFYSVGIGQISSEVPQNLSASRPQDRQFILSSKKLLLSDSGFYLCAWSVQVTGEQYFGPGTRLTVT.